This paragraph covers one T cell receptor (beta chain) sequence. No antigen is known for it. The data were obtained in a study of cytomegalovirus exposure and HLA in healthy donors. Study in general: Among the approximately 430 donors who were genotyped, approximately 76% fell in the genetic ancestry cluster that is associated with self-reported Caucasian donors. Points from the study as a whole: According to a later analysis, donors in an Asian-associated ancestry cluster reportedly had fewer N-insertions than the approximately 720-donor mean. Among the CMV-associated chains, three were confirmed in vitro as specific for CMV antigens. Serostatus for CMV was the only available immune exposure information.

Use of 60 Vbeta and 13 Jbeta primers characterized the PCR. The data were produced by immunoSEQ multiplex PCR, yet TCRdb's version contains in-frame clones alone and is incomplete. The table for this sample gives 150,000 to 200,000 clones. The CDR3 extends over 15 amino acids. Germline-derived CDR1 and CDR2 are MNHEY and SMNVEV (reference sequence). Trimming cost V 5 bases and J 4 bases; bases outside gene matches: 10. Material: PBMCs. The TCR originated in a man aged 30 to 45 in good health and CMV-seronegative. The V gene is TRBV27, the J gene TRBJ1-1, with 7 bases matching TRBD1. CDR3 protein: CASSPRQGLSTEAFF. CDR3 sequence (DNA): TGTGCCAGCAGTCCCCGACAGGGCTTAAGCACTGAAGCTTTCTTT.